This T cell receptor (beta chain) was profiled in a study of blood T cell repertoires in COVID-19. The overall study: T cells, B-cell-depleted T cells, or PBMCs supplied cDNA or gDNA.

Original handling: Amplified reference gene primers provided the basis for estimating nucleated cell counts. Sequencing used immunoSEQ multiplex PCR; TCRdb keeps in-frame clones, though not all of them. V, J and clone size are those of that table, while D and trimming were read from the DNA. The profile shows around 100,000 clones, more than 75% of them singletons. From germline, CDR1 is MGHRA and CDR2 YSYEKL. V was pared by 0 bases and J by 3 bases, with 8 bases of the junction left unmatched. CDR3 length: 17 residues. Sequenced: peripheral blood. The chain recombines TRBV4-1 with TRBJ2-3; 8 positions match TRBD2. This receptor was identified in a man aged 25-45 years in a cohort sampled during active COVID-19. CDR3 in amino acids: CASSQDLAGGVTDTQYF. The CDR3 DNA sequence: TGCGCCAGCAGCCAAGATCTCGCGGGGGGAGTAACAGATACGCAGTATTTT.